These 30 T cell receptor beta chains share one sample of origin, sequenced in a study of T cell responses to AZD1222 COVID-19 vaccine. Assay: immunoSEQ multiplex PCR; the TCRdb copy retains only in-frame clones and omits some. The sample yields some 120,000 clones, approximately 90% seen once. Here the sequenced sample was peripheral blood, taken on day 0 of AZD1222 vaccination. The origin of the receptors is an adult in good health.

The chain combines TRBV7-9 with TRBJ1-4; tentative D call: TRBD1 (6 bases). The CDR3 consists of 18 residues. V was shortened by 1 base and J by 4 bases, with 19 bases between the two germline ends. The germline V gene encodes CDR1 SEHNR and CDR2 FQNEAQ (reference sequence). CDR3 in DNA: TGTGCCAGCAGCTTAGGACAGGCTGGGGCAAGGGGTAATGAAAAACTGTTTTTT. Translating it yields CASSLGQAGARGNEKLFF.

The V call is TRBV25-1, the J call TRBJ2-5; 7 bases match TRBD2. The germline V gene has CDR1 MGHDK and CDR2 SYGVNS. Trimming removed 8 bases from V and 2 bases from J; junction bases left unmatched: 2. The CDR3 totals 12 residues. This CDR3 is CASVGLQETQYF. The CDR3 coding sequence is TGTGCCAGCGTGGGACTACAAGAGACCCAGTACTTC.

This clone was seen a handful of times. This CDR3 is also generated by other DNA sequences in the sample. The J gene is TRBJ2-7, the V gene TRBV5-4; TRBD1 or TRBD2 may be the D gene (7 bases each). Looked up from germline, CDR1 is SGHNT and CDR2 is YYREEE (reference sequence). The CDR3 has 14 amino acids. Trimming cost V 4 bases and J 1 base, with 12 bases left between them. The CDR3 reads CASSRQGGSYEQYF. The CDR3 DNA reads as TGTGCCAGCAGCCGACAGGGAGGGTCCTACGAGCAGTACTTC. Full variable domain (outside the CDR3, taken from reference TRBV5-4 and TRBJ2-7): ETGVTQSPTHLIKTRGQQVTLRCSSQSGHNTVSWYQQALGQGPQFIFQYYREEENGRGNFPPRFSGLQFPNYSSELNVNALELDDSALYLCASSRQGGSYEQYFGPGTRLTVT.

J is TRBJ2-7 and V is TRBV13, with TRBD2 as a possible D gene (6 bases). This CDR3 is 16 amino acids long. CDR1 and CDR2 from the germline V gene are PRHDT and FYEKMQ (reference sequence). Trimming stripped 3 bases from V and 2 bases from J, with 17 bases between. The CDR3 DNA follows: TGTGCCAGCAGCTTGGGGGACTCACCTCGGCCCTACGAGCAGTACTTC. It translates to CASSLGDSPRPYEQYF.

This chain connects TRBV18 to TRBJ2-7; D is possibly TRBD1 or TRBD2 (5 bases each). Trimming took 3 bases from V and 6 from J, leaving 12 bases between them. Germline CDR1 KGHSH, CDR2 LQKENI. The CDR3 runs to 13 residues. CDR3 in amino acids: CASSPQQDSEQYF. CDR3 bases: TGTGCCAGCTCACCCCAACAGGACTCCGAGCAGTACTTC.

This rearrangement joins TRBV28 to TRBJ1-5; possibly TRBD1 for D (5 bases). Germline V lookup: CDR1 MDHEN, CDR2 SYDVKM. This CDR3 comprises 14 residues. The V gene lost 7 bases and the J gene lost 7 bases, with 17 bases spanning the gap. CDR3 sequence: CASINPQGGQPQHF. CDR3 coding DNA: TGTGCCAGCATTAACCCTCAGGGAGGACAGCCCCAGCATTTT.

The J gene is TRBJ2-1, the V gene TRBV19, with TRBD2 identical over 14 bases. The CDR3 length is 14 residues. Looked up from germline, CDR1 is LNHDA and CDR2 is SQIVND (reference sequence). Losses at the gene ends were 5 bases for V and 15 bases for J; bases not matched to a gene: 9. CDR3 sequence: CASSLGTSGGRPFF. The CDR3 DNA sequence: TGTGCCAGTAGTCTCGGGACTAGCGGGGGCCGCCCGTTCTTC.

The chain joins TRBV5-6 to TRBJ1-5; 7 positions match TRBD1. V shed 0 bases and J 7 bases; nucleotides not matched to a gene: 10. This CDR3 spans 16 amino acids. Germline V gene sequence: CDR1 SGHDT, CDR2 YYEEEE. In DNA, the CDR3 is TGTGCCAGCAGCTTGGGGACGACAGGGAGCGGACAGCCCCAGCATTTT. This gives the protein CASSLGTTGSGQPQHF.

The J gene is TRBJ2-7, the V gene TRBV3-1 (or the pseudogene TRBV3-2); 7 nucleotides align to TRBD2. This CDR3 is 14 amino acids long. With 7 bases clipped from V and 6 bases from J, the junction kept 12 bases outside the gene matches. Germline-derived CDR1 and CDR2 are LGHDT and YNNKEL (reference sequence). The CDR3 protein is CASTPVAGVGEQYF. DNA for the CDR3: TGTGCCAGCACCCCGGTTGCGGGAGTCGGCGAGCAGTACTTC.

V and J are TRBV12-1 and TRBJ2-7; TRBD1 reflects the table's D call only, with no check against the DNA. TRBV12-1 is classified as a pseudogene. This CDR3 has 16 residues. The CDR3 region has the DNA TGTGCCAGCAGCCGTCGGGGGACAGTGACCTCCTACGAGCAGTACTTC. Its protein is CASSRRGTVTSYEQYF.

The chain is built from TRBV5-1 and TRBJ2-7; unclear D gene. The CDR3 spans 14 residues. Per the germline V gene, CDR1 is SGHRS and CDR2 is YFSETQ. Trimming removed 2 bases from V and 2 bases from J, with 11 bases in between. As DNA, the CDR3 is TGCGCCAGCAGCTTTGCCGACGCCACCTACGAGCAGTACTTC. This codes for CASSFADATYEQYF.

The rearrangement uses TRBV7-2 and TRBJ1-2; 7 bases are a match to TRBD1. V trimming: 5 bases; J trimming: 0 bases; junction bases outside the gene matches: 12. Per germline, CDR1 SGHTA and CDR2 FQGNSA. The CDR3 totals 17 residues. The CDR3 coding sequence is TGTGCCAGCAGCCGCCCGACAGGGAGACTCCCTAACTATGGCTACACCTTC. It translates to CASSRPTGRLPNYGYTF.

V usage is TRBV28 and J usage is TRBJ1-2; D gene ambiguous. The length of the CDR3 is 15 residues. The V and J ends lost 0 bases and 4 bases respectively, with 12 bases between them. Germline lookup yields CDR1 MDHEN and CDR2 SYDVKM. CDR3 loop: CASSLWSDLGYGYTF. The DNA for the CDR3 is TGTGCCAGCAGTTTATGGTCAGACCTCGGCTATGGCTACACCTTC.

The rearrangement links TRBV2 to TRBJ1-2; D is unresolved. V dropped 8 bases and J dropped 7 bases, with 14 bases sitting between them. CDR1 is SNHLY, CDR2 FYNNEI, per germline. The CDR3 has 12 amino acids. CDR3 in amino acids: CASALTLLGYTF. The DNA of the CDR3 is TGTGCCAGCGCCTTGACTCTCCTTGGCTACACCTTC.

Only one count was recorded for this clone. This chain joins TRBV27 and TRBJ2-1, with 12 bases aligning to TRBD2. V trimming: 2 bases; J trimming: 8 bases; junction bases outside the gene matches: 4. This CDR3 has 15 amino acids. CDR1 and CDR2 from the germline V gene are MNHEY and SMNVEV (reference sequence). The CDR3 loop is CASSLRTSGIDEQFF. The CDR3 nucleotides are TGTGCCAGCAGTTTACGGACTAGCGGGATCGATGAGCAGTTCTTC.

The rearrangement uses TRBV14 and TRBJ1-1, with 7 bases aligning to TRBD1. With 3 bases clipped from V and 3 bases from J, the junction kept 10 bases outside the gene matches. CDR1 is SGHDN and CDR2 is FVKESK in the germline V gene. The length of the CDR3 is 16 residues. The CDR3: CASSHLQGKGDTEAFF. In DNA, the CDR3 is TGTGCCAGCAGCCACCTACAGGGGAAAGGGGACACTGAAGCTTTCTTT.

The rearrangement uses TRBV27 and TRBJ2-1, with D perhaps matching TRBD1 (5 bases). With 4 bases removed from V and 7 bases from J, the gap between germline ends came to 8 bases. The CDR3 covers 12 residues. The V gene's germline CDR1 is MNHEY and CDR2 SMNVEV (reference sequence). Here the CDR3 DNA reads TGTGCCAGCAGTTCCCAGGGTAATGAGCAGTTCTTC. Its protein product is CASSSQGNEQFF.

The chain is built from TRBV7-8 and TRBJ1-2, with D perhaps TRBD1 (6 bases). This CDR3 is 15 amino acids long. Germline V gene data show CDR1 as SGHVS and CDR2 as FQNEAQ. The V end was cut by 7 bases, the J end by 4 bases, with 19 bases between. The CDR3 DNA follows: TGTGCCAGCACCCCGGCGTACAGGGTGGGCTATGGCTACACCTTC. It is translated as CASTPAYRVGYGYTF.

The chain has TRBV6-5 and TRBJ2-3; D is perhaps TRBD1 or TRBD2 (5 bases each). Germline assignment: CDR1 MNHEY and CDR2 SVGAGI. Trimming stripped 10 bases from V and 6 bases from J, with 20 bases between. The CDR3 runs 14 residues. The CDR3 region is CATKPGLASDTQYF. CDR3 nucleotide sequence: TGTGCCACCAAACCAGGGCTAGCCTCCGATACGCAGTATTTT.

The CDR3 bases are TGCAGCGCGGGCCGGGAAACTGAGCAGTTCTTC. Protein: CSAGRETEQFF. This chain connects TRBV20-1 to TRBJ2-1; tentatively, D is TRBD2 (5 bases). The CDR3 contains 11 residues. Germline CDR1 and CDR2: DFQATT and SNEGSKA (reference sequence).

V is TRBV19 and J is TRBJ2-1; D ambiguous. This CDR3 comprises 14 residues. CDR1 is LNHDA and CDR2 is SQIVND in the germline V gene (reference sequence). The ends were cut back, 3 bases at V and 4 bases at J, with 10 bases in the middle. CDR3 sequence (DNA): TGTGCCAGTAGTATTATGTGGGGTTACAATGAGCAGTTCTTC. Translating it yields CASSIMWGYNEQFF.

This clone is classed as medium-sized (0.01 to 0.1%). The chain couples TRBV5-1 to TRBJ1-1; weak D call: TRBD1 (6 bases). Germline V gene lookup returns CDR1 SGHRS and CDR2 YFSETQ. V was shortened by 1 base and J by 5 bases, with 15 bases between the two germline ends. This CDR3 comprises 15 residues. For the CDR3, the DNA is TGCGCCAGCAGCTTGCTCGGGGGCGCAACGACTGAAGCTTTCTTT. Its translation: CASSLLGGATTEAFF. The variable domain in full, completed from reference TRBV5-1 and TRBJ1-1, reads KAGVTQTPRYLIKTRGQQVTLSCSPISGHRSVSWYQQTPGQGLQFLFEYFSETQRNKGNFPGRFSGRQFSNSRSEMNVSTLELGDSALYLCASSLLGGATTEAFFGQGTRLTVV.

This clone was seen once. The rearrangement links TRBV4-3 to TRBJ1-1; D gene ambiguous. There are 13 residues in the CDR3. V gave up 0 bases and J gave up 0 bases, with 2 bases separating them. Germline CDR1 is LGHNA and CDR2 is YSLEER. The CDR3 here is CASSQEVNTEAFF. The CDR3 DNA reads TGCGCCAGCAGCCAAGAAGTGAACACTGAAGCTTTCTTT.

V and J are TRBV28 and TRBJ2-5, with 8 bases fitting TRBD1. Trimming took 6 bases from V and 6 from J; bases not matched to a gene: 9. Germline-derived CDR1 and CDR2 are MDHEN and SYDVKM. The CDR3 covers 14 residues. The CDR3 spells CASRTLQGAQTQYF. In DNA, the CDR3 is TGTGCCAGCAGAACCCTCCAGGGGGCGCAGACCCAGTACTTC.

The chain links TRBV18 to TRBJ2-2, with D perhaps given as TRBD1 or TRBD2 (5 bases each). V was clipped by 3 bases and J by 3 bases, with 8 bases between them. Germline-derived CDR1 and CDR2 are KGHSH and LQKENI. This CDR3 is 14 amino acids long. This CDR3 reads CASSPGRDTGELFF. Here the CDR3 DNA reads TGTGCCAGCTCACCGGGGCGGGACACCGGGGAGCTGTTTTTT.

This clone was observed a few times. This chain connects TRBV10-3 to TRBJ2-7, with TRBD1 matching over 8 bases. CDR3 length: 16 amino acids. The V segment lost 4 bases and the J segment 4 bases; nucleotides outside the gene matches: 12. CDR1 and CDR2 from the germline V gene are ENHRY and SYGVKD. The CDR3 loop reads CAISGTGTGNLYEQYF. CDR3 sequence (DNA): TGTGCCATCAGTGGAACCGGGACAGGCAACTTATACGAGCAGTACTTC.

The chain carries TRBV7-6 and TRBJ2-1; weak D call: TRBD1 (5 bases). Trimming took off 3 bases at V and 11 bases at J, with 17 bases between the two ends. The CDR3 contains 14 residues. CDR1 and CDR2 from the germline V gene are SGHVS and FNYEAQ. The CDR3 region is CASSFSDTSMKQFF. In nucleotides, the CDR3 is TGTGCCAGCAGCTTTTCGGACACATCAATGAAGCAGTTCTTC.

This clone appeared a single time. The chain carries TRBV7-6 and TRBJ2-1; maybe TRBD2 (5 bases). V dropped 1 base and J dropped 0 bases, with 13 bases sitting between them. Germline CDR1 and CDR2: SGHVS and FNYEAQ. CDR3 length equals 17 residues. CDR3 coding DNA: TGTGCCAGCAGCTTAGACCCCCGGGAAAGCTCCTACAATGAGCAGTTCTTC. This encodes CASSLDPRESSYNEQFF.

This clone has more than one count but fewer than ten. CDR3 bases: TGTGCCAGCAGTCGGCCAGACTCAAACATTCAGTACTTC. Protein sequence: CASSRPDSNIQYF. The V gene is TRBV28, the J gene TRBJ2-4; D ambiguous. CDR1 and CDR2 from the germline V gene are MDHEN and SYDVKM. The CDR3 contains 13 residues. Trimming left V 5 bases short and J 6 bases short, with 11 bases between.

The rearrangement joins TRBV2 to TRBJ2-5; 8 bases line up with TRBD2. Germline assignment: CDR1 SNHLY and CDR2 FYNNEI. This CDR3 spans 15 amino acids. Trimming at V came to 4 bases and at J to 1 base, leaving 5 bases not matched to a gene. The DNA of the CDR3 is TGTGCCAGCAGTGTCCTAACTAGCGGCCAAGAGACCCAGTACTTC. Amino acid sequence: CASSVLTSGQETQYF.